The TCR beta chain described here comes from a study of blood T cell repertoires in COVID-19 (dated by TCRdb to 2020 to 2022). Regarding the research as a whole: Samples covering the acute and convalescent phases of COVID-19 were provided by collaborators in the United States, Italy and Spain. A de-identified subject ID, COVID-19 status, age in years and sex were almost always included in the sample metadata. The prospective study material was composed of cDNA or gDNA derived from T cells, B-cell-depleted T cells, or PBMCs. Where available, HLA class I and class II types were obtained from metadata supplied by the sample provider rather than from assay-based typing. Subjects who had been exposed to COVID-19, were actively infected with it, or had recovered from it provided the deeply sampled blood TCRbeta repertoires that made up the dataset. The samples were drawn from two sources: the first 160 participants of the ongoing ImmuneRACE study, and 1,200 or so subjects contributed by 6 global collaborators. The repertoires were released in a freely available public database intended as a resource for research on the immune response to SARS-CoV-2. The investigation overall reported the following: Clinical and demographic metadata were provided uncurated, with the amount varying by source and participant.

In the case of this clone: Its antigen specificity is not known. Base qualities are not at hand, and no much larger clone is one base apart.

Collaborating institutions collected whole blood in K2EDTA tubes following their own protocols. For TCRbeta analysis, collaborators shipped samples as frozen whole blood, isolated PBMCs, or DNA extracted from either of those sample types. TCRbeta CDR3 regions were amplified from genomic DNA by means of the immunoSEQ Assay, a bias-controlled multiplex PCR. Turning to the authors' computational methods: Within the assay, amplification of reference gene primers was used to estimate how many nucleated cells each sample contained. To quantify the absolute abundance of each unique TCRbeta CDR3 rearrangement, sequence reads were collapsed and filtered. Productive Simpson clonality was computed per sample as the square root of Simpson's diversity index over productive rearrangements. TCRdb obtained this table from immuneACCESS and retained in-frame rearrangements with V and J assigned. These tables miss some clones; where compared with another copy, unresolved V genes account for less than half of the shortfall, and the remainder is unexplained. D and trimming come from the DNA, and the V and J calls and clone size come from that table. The sample table lists tens of thousands of clones, approximately 92% of them with a count of one. The ten largest clones represent more than 10% of the sample.

The cysteine opens and the phenylalanine closes a CDR3 of 13 amino acids. Of the read, only the CDR3 DNA is kept; its 39 bases are in frame from base 1. Via the germline V gene (reference sequence), CDR1 is SEHNR and CDR2 FQNEAQ. V gives up 5 bases and J gives up 0 bases, and the segment between their germline ends measures 7 bases. This clonotype was sampled from a human donor in a cohort sampled during active COVID-19. The chain uses TRBV7-9 and TRBJ1-1, with the D gene too uncertain to name. Sequencing was performed on peripheral blood. CDR3 reads: CASSQQMNTEAFF. The nucleotide sequence is given as TGTGCCAGCAGCCAACAGATGAACACTGAAGCTTTCTTT.